The rows below give T cell receptor beta chains drawn from one sample of a study of CD8+ T cells in alopecia areata. Measured with immunoSEQ multiplex PCR; TCRdb has only the in-frame clones, and not every one. The sample carries approximately 140,000 clones, more than 45% recorded once. The sequenced material came from CD4+ T cells sorted from blood. The receptors shown here come from a human donor with alopecia areata. CDR3s include the opening cysteine and the closing phenylalanine or tryptophan. The order of the fields is CDR3 protein, CDR3 DNA, V gene, J gene, D gene, clone size. D genes are given only for firm matches. Expanded clones are given a class, and other clones once, few, many or no size at all.

cdr3_aa: CASSGEHQETQYF; cdr3_nt: TGTGCCAGCAGTGGGGAGCACCAAGAGACCCAGTACTTC; v_call: TRBV2; j_call: TRBJ2-5; d_call: .; clone_size: few
cdr3_aa: CASSLGLDFGTQYF; cdr3_nt: TGTGCCAGCAGCCTGGGACTAGACTTCGGGACCCAGTACTTC; v_call: TRBV7-2; j_call: TRBJ2-5; d_call: TRBD2; clone_size: .
cdr3_aa: CSVDGPASTDTQYF; cdr3_nt: TGCAGCGTTGATGGGCCAGCTAGCACAGATACGCAGTATTTT; v_call: TRBV29-1; j_call: TRBJ2-3; d_call: .; clone_size: .
cdr3_aa: CSAARPGVNTEAFF; cdr3_nt: TGCAGCGCCGCCCGTCCAGGGGTGAACACTGAAGCTTTCTTT; v_call: TRBV29-1; j_call: TRBJ1-1; d_call: .; clone_size: .
cdr3_aa: CASSLPRQPPFF; cdr3_nt: TGTGCCAGCAGTTTACCCCGGCAACCACCTTTCTTC; v_call: TRBV28; j_call: TRBJ2-7; d_call: .; clone_size: .
cdr3_aa: CASSSDRPGGPYNEQFF; cdr3_nt: TGTGCCAGCAGTTCGGACAGGCCCGGAGGACCCTACAATGAGCAGTTCTTC; v_call: TRBV28; j_call: TRBJ2-1; d_call: TRBD1; clone_size: .
cdr3_aa: CSVEVPWGIQETQYF; cdr3_nt: TGCAGCGTTGAAGTGCCCTGGGGAATTCAAGAGACCCAGTACTTC; v_call: TRBV29-1; j_call: TRBJ2-5; d_call: .; clone_size: .
cdr3_aa: CASSEQAISGYGYTF; cdr3_nt: TGTGCCAGCAGCGAACAGGCCATCTCGGGCTATGGCTACACCTTC; v_call: TRBV9; j_call: TRBJ1-2; d_call: .; clone_size: .
cdr3_aa: CASSLEGHNTDTQYF; cdr3_nt: TGCGCCAGCAGCCTTGAGGGCCATAACACAGATACGCAGTATTTT; v_call: TRBV5-1; j_call: TRBJ2-3; d_call: .; clone_size: .
cdr3_aa: CSASSGGYEQFF; cdr3_nt: TGCAGCGCCAGCAGCGGGGGCTATGAGCAGTTCTTC; v_call: TRBV29-1; j_call: TRBJ2-1; d_call: TRBD2; clone_size: few
cdr3_aa: CASSLTELNGYTF; cdr3_nt: TGTGCCAGCAGCTTAACAGAGCTAAATGGCTACACCTTC; v_call: TRBV7-9; j_call: TRBJ1-2; d_call: .; clone_size: .
cdr3_aa: CASSRRIETQYF; cdr3_nt: TGTGCCAGCAGCCGCCGGATAGAGACCCAGTACTTC; v_call: TRBV13; j_call: TRBJ2-5; d_call: .; clone_size: .
cdr3_aa: CASSQAWRRGGETQYF; cdr3_nt: TGTGCCAGCAGCCAAGCGTGGCGTCGTGGAGGGGAGACCCAGTACTTC; v_call: TRBV14; j_call: TRBJ2-5; d_call: .; clone_size: .
cdr3_aa: CASSLFGTGGGQYF; cdr3_nt: TGTGCCAGCAGCTTATTTGGGACTGGCGGAGGGCAGTACTTC; v_call: TRBV7-9; j_call: TRBJ2-7; d_call: .; clone_size: .
cdr3_aa: CSVSPQLTDTQYF; cdr3_nt: TGCAGCGTTAGTCCCCAGCTCACAGATACGCAGTATTTT; v_call: TRBV29-1; j_call: TRBJ2-3; d_call: .; clone_size: few
cdr3_aa: CASSRQGSGYTF; cdr3_nt: TGTGCCAGCAGCCGACAGGGATCCGGCTACACCTTC; v_call: TRBV28; j_call: TRBJ1-2; d_call: TRBD1; clone_size: few
cdr3_aa: CASSWRDRGRTTDTQYF; cdr3_nt: TGCGCCAGCAGCTGGAGGGACAGGGGGCGAACCACAGATACGCAGTATTTT; v_call: TRBV5-1; j_call: TRBJ2-3; d_call: TRBD1; clone_size: .
cdr3_aa: CASSLAQRAIQETQYF; cdr3_nt: TGTGCCAGCAGCTTAGCGCAACGGGCAATCCAAGAGACCCAGTACTTC; v_call: TRBV7-9; j_call: TRBJ2-5; d_call: .; clone_size: .
cdr3_aa: CASSRTVQETQYF; cdr3_nt: TGTGCCAGCAGTAGGACTGTCCAAGAGACCCAGTACTTC; v_call: TRBV7-9; j_call: TRBJ2-5; d_call: .; clone_size: .
cdr3_aa: CSVEDLVRGFRPATQYF; cdr3_nt: TGCAGCGTTGAAGATTTAGTGAGGGGGTTCCGTCCCGCGACCCAGTACTTC; v_call: TRBV29-1; j_call: TRBJ2-5; d_call: .; clone_size: .
cdr3_aa: CSVEVRGQNTEAFF; cdr3_nt: TGCAGCGTTGAAGTGAGGGGGCAGAACACTGAAGCTTTCTTT; v_call: TRBV29-1; j_call: TRBJ1-1; d_call: TRBD1; clone_size: .
cdr3_aa: CSVEGLAGALVQFF; cdr3_nt: TGCAGCGTTGAAGGGCTAGCGGGAGCTTTGGTGCAGTTCTTC; v_call: TRBV29-1; j_call: TRBJ2-1; d_call: TRBD2; clone_size: .
cdr3_aa: CSVESQVGSYNEQFF; cdr3_nt: TGCAGCGTTGAGTCACAGGTAGGGTCCTACAATGAGCAGTTCTTC; v_call: TRBV29-1; j_call: TRBJ2-1; d_call: .; clone_size: .
cdr3_aa: CASSPGTAKETQYF; cdr3_nt: TGCGCCAGCAGCCCCGGGACAGCCAAAGAGACCCAGTACTTC; v_call: TRBV4-1; j_call: TRBJ2-5; d_call: TRBD1; clone_size: .
cdr3_aa: CASTSDGTGETEAFF; cdr3_nt: TGCGCCAGCACTAGCGACGGGACAGGAGAGACTGAAGCTTTCTTT; v_call: TRBV5-1; j_call: TRBJ1-1; d_call: TRBD1; clone_size: .
cdr3_aa: CASSLTGGESYEQYF; cdr3_nt: TGTGCCAGCAGTTTGACAGGGGGCGAGTCCTACGAGCAGTACTTC; v_call: TRBV6-5; j_call: TRBJ2-7; d_call: TRBD1; clone_size: .
cdr3_aa: CSVGYGVVGRPDTQYF; cdr3_nt: TGCAGCGTTGGGTACGGGGTTGTGGGGCGCCCAGATACGCAGTATTTT; v_call: TRBV29-1; j_call: TRBJ2-3; d_call: .; clone_size: .
cdr3_aa: CASSQETRSGRPYEQYF; cdr3_nt: TGCGCCAGCAGCCAAGAGACTCGGTCGGGACGGCCCTACGAGCAGTACTTC; v_call: TRBV4-1; j_call: TRBJ2-7; d_call: .; clone_size: few
cdr3_aa: CASSLSGSTDTQYF; cdr3_nt: TGTGCCAGCAGCTTATCGGGAAGCACAGATACGCAGTATTTT; v_call: TRBV7-3; j_call: TRBJ2-3; d_call: .; clone_size: .
cdr3_aa: CASSTLDRGEVEAFF; cdr3_nt: TGCGCCAGCAGCACTCTCGACAGGGGGGAGGTTGAAGCTTTCTTT; v_call: TRBV5-1; j_call: TRBJ1-1; d_call: TRBD1; clone_size: .
cdr3_aa: CASSLSGGTEAFF; cdr3_nt: TGTGCCAGCAGTTTAAGTGGAGGAACTGAAGCTTTCTTT; v_call: TRBV28; j_call: TRBJ1-1; d_call: .; clone_size: .
cdr3_aa: CAWMWMGEEAFF; cdr3_nt: TGTGCCTGGATGTGGATGGGAGAAGAAGCTTTCTTT; v_call: TRBV30; j_call: TRBJ1-1; d_call: .; clone_size: .
cdr3_aa: CASSLAGGRTQYF; cdr3_nt: TGTGCCAGCAGCTTAGCGGGAGGGAGGACCCAGTACTTC; v_call: TRBV7-9; j_call: TRBJ2-5; d_call: TRBD2; clone_size: many
cdr3_aa: CASSPTQGETQYF; cdr3_nt: TGCGCCAGCAGCCCGACCCAGGGAGAGACCCAGTACTTC; v_call: TRBV4-1; j_call: TRBJ2-5; d_call: .; clone_size: few
cdr3_aa: CAISNRAEETQYF; cdr3_nt: TGTGCCATCAGTAACAGGGCGGAGGAGACCCAGTACTTC; v_call: TRBV10-3; j_call: TRBJ2-5; d_call: .; clone_size: .
cdr3_aa: CSVRQGWNTEAFF; cdr3_nt: TGCAGCGTTAGACAGGGCTGGAACACTGAAGCTTTCTTT; v_call: TRBV29-1; j_call: TRBJ1-1; d_call: TRBD1; clone_size: once
cdr3_aa: CASSQSVAGGPNEQFF; cdr3_nt: TGCGCCAGCAGCCAGTCTGTAGCGGGAGGGCCCAATGAGCAGTTCTTC; v_call: TRBV4-1; j_call: TRBJ2-1; d_call: TRBD2; clone_size: few
cdr3_aa: CASSYITGRSYAGYTF; cdr3_nt: TGTGCCAGCAGTTATATCACTGGACGGAGCTATGCTGGCTACACCTTC; v_call: TRBV6-6; j_call: TRBJ1-2; d_call: .; clone_size: few
cdr3_aa: CSVDTEGFF; cdr3_nt: TGCAGCGTTGATACTGAAGGGTTCTTT; v_call: TRBV29-1; j_call: TRBJ1-1; d_call: .; clone_size: few
cdr3_aa: CASSPGTDGYTF; cdr3_nt: TGTGCCAGCAGCCCCGGGACGGATGGCTACACCTTC; v_call: TRBV7-9; j_call: TRBJ1-2; d_call: .; clone_size: .
cdr3_aa: CASSIRPSGLAGGVEQYF; cdr3_nt: TGTGCCAGCAGCATCCGCCCTTCCGGACTAGCGGGAGGAGTCGAGCAGTACTTC; v_call: TRBV5-6; j_call: TRBJ2-7; d_call: TRBD2; clone_size: few
cdr3_aa: CASSHLGRSDGYTF; cdr3_nt: TGCGCCAGCAGCCACCTAGGACGCAGCGATGGCTACACCTTC; v_call: TRBV4-1; j_call: TRBJ1-2; d_call: .; clone_size: .
cdr3_aa: CASSPAVF; cdr3_nt: TGTGCCAGCAGTCCGGCAGTCTTC; v_call: TRBV2; j_call: TRBJ2-1; d_call: .; clone_size: once
cdr3_aa: CASSLRRGRRFF; cdr3_nt: TGTGCCAGCAGTTTAAGAAGGGGGCGCCGGTTCTTC; v_call: TRBV27; j_call: TRBJ2-1; d_call: TRBD1; clone_size: .
cdr3_aa: CASSLDPASYEQYF; cdr3_nt: TGTGCCAGCAGCCTAGACCCAGCCTCCTACGAGCAGTACTTC; v_call: TRBV5-4; j_call: TRBJ2-7; d_call: .; clone_size: .
cdr3_aa: CASSVSSGPYNEQFF; cdr3_nt: TGTGCCAGTAGTGTTTCTAGCGGACCATACAATGAGCAGTTCTTC; v_call: TRBV19; j_call: TRBJ2-1; d_call: TRBD2; clone_size: .
cdr3_aa: CASSPGTAAEKLFF; cdr3_nt: TGCGCCAGCAGCCCGGGGACAGCAGCCGAAAAACTGTTTTTT; v_call: TRBV5-1; j_call: TRBJ1-4; d_call: TRBD1; clone_size: .
cdr3_aa: CSVDPRNTGELFF; cdr3_nt: TGCAGCGTTGACCCCAGGAACACCGGGGAGCTGTTTTTT; v_call: TRBV29-1; j_call: TRBJ2-2; d_call: .; clone_size: .
cdr3_aa: CASSLGTGGKYEQYF; cdr3_nt: TGTGCCAGCAGCCTAGGGACAGGGGGCAAGTACGAGCAGTACTTC; v_call: TRBV5-6; j_call: TRBJ2-7; d_call: TRBD1; clone_size: .
cdr3_aa: CASSNQMRGSYGYTF; cdr3_nt: TGCGCCAGCAGCAACCAAATGAGGGGGAGCTATGGCTACACCTTC; v_call: TRBV4-1; j_call: TRBJ1-2; d_call: .; clone_size: few
cdr3_aa: CASSLQRETSYNEQFF; cdr3_nt: TGTGCCAGTAGTCTTCAACGGGAGACATCCTACAATGAGCAGTTCTTC; v_call: TRBV19; j_call: TRBJ2-1; d_call: .; clone_size: .
cdr3_aa: CASNTGREGRDTQYF; cdr3_nt: TGCGCCAGCAACACGGGGCGGGAGGGCCGAGATACGCAGTATTTT; v_call: TRBV5-1; j_call: TRBJ2-3; d_call: TRBD2; clone_size: few
cdr3_aa: CASGGWGQGVPGYTF; cdr3_nt: TGTGCCAGCGGAGGATGGGGACAGGGGGTCCCTGGCTACACCTTC; v_call: TRBV19; j_call: TRBJ1-2; d_call: TRBD1; clone_size: few
cdr3_aa: CSVDGTSGRATDEQFF; cdr3_nt: TGCAGCGTAGACGGGACTAGCGGGAGGGCCACGGATGAGCAGTTCTTC; v_call: TRBV29-1; j_call: TRBJ2-1; d_call: TRBD2; clone_size: .
cdr3_aa: CASSLVQETQYF; cdr3_nt: TGCGCCAGCAGCTTGGTCCAAGAGACCCAGTACTTC; v_call: TRBV5-1; j_call: TRBJ2-5; d_call: .; clone_size: .
cdr3_aa: CASRYLPQEGTEAFF; cdr3_nt: TGCGCCAGCAGATATTTGCCGCAGGAGGGCACTGAAGCTTTCTTT; v_call: TRBV5-1; j_call: TRBJ1-1; d_call: .; clone_size: .
cdr3_aa: CASSPSAGVPYEQYF; cdr3_nt: TGCGCCAGCAGCCCGAGCGCGGGAGTACCCTACGAGCAGTACTTC; v_call: TRBV4-1; j_call: TRBJ2-7; d_call: TRBD2; clone_size: .
cdr3_aa: CASSSFRGAEAFF; cdr3_nt: TGTGCCAGCAGCTCTTTCAGGGGAGCTGAAGCTTTCTTT; v_call: TRBV7-6; j_call: TRBJ1-1; d_call: .; clone_size: .
cdr3_aa: CSVVGSTVYEQYF; cdr3_nt: TGCAGCGTGGTCGGGTCTACCGTCTACGAGCAGTACTTC; v_call: TRBV29-1; j_call: TRBJ2-7; d_call: .; clone_size: .